Only one count was recorded for the clone carrying this TCR beta chain. This entry comes from a study of blood T cells in healthy people across ages. On the study more broadly: Through template switching, about one barcoded beta molecule was captured per two T cells, as measured in model experiments.

CDR1 and CDR2 from the germline V gene are SQVTM and ANQGSEA. Trimming shortened V by 7 bases and J by 7 bases, and 10 bases separated the two germline ends. This CDR3 spans 10 amino acids. Together with a sample-barcoded 5' primer, a J-beta primer mix was included in a second PCR lasting about 7 to 12 cycles. TCRdb re-analysed the 5' RACE reads in MiXCR, keeping a single row per CDR3 protein. The profile shows 780,000 or so distinct CDR3 sequences, 56% of them singletons. Peripheral blood samples of 9 to 10 milliliters were drawn from each donor. RNA extraction gave at least 5 micrograms of total RNA per sample.

Sequencing input: blood. This sequence originates from a man aged 35 to 55 in good health. The V gene is TRBV29-1, the J gene TRBJ1-1; the D gene is possibly TRBD1 (5 bases). In nucleotides, the CDR3 is TGCAGCGCCTGGGGGGATGAAGCTTTCTTT. Protein: CSAWGDEAFF.